This T cell receptor (beta chain) stems from a study of shared clonotypes between healthy human individuals. General observations from the study: Larger estimated richness was generally seen in naive subsets than in memory subsets. Collection of samples was limited to blood; tissue repertoires likely differ.

The CDR3 length is 17 residues. From germline, CDR1 is KGHSH and CDR2 LQKENI. The V and J ends lost 0 bases and 7 bases, in that order; junction bases with no gene match: 7. Sequencing was at deep level. Sequenced by immunoSEQ multiplex PCR; TCRdb stores in-frame clones only, minus some. Of 700,000 or so clones in the sample, less than 80% were seen once. A remark on this clone: Antigen: not known.

The CD4+ fraction was divided into a CD45RA+ naive subset and a CD45RA-negative memory subset. The sequenced sample was memory CD4+ T cells sorted from blood. Noted subset: CD45RA-negative fraction. The genes are TRBV18 and TRBJ2-1; 12 nucleotides agree with TRBD2. The sequence derives from a woman aged 25 to 39 in good health. The CDR3 DNA is TGTGCCAGCTCACCACCGCGACTAGCGGGAGTTCAGAATGAGCAGTTCTTC. Its translation is CASSPPRLAGVQNEQFF.